In its sample, the clone carrying this T cell receptor (beta chain) was seen once. The antigen remains unidentified. The data stem from a study of cytomegalovirus exposure and HLA in healthy donors. Overall study results and limits: In a later analysis, TCR beta V- and J-gene trimming was associated with a missense DCLRE1C variant.

Trimming took off 1 base at V and 6 bases at J, with 13 bases between the two ends. Germline CDR1 and CDR2: LGHNA and YNFKEQ. The CDR3 contains 14 residues. Amplification used 60 Vbeta primers and 13 Jbeta primers. Libraries were prepared by immunoSEQ multiplex PCR; TCRdb keeps only in-frame clonotypes and omits some of them. The sample includes 200,000 or so clones, almost 80% of them seen just once. Source material: PBMCs. The chain recombines TRBV4-2 with TRBJ2-7, with a possible D match to TRBD2 (6 bases). The receptor was isolated from a man aged 18 to 30 in good health and CMV-seronegative. This CDR3 reads CASSQVVGGGEQYF. The DNA for the CDR3 is TGTGCCAGCAGCCAAGTGGTGGGAGGTGGCGAGCAGTACTTC.